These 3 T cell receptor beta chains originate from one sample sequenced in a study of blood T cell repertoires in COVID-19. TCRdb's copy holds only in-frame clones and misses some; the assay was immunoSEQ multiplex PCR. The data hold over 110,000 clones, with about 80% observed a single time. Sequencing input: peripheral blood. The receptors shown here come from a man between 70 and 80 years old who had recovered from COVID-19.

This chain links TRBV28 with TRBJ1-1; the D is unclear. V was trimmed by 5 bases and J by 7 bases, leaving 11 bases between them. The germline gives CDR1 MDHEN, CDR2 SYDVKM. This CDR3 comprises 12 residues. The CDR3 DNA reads TGTGCCAGCAGTCCCGGTGACTTTGAAGCTTTCTTT. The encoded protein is CASSPGDFEAFF.

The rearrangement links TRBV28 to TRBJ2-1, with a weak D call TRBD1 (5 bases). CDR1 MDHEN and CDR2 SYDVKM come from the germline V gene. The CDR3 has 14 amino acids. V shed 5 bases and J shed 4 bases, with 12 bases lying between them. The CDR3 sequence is CASSERGEYNEQFF. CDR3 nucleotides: TGTGCCAGCAGTGAAAGGGGTGAATACAATGAGCAGTTCTTC.

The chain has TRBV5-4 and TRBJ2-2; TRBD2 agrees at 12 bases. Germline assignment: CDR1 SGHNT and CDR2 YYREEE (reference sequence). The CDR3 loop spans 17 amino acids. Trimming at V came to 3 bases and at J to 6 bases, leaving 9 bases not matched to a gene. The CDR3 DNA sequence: TGTGCCAGCAGCTATGGAGGACTAGCGGGAACGTCCGGGGAGCTGTTTTTT. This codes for CASSYGGLAGTSGELFF.